A single T cell receptor beta chain is shown here with its context. No antigen is known for it. Trimming left V 6 bases short and J 5 bases short, with 19 bases between. The CDR3 sequence is 15 residues long. The data were taken from a study of blood T cells in healthy people across ages. PCR was performed a second time for roughly 7 to 12 cycles using a sample-barcoded 5' primer and a J-beta primer mix. Each TCR beta cDNA got a 12-nucleotide random molecular identifier. TCRdb used MiXCR to reprocess the 5' RACE reads, holding one entry per CDR3 protein. The data show roughly 2 million distinct CDR3 sequences, with about 50% seen just once and less than 2.5% held by the top ten. Findings of the study overall: Higher diversity and more naive CD4+ cells were features of long-lived donors, compared to aged donors.

The receptor was isolated from a woman between 35 and 50 years old in good health. This chain links TRBV12-3 or TRBV12-4 with TRBJ1-2; weak D call: TRBD1 (6 bases). Sequencing input: blood. CDR3 region: CASREDFGRGYGYTF. In DNA form, the CDR3 reads TGTGCCAGCAGGGAGGACTTCGGGAGGGGGTATGGCTACACCTTC.